The clone carrying this T cell receptor (beta chain) appeared a few times. Its antigen is as yet unknown. Sequencing relied on a cDNA template that was reverse transcribed from extracted RNA. Profiled with immunoSEQ multiplex PCR; TCRdb holds only in-frame clones, not every one. The data hold some 210,000 clones, with approximately 70% observed a single time. This entry belongs to a study of CD8+ T cells in alopecia areata. In the study overall: Patients in the study were on tofacitinib for 6 to 18 months, then off it for 6 months. Severity scoring for treated patients was based on the percentage of affected scalp area. Study-level points and caveats: Scalp clonality and expanded CD8+ clones among the top 100 were significantly decreased by tofacitinib. Higher clonality than in normal scalp was seen in lesional scalp, especially alopecia totalis/universalis.

Treatment: oral pan-JAK inhibitor, 5-10 mg twice daily. The V and J ends lost 6 bases and 3 bases, in that order; junction bases with no gene match: 6. This CDR3 contains 14 residues. Looked up from germline, CDR1 is MDHEN and CDR2 is SYDVKM. Sequenced here: CD4+ T cells sorted from blood, sampled around week 42, from a patient treated with tofacitinib. The V call is TRBV28, the J call TRBJ2-7, with TRBD2 matching 9 bases. The receptor's source is a human donor with alopecia areata. CDR3 protein: CASRNSGGLYEQYF. DNA of the CDR3: TGTGCCAGCAGGAATAGCGGGGGCCTCTACGAGCAGTACTTC.